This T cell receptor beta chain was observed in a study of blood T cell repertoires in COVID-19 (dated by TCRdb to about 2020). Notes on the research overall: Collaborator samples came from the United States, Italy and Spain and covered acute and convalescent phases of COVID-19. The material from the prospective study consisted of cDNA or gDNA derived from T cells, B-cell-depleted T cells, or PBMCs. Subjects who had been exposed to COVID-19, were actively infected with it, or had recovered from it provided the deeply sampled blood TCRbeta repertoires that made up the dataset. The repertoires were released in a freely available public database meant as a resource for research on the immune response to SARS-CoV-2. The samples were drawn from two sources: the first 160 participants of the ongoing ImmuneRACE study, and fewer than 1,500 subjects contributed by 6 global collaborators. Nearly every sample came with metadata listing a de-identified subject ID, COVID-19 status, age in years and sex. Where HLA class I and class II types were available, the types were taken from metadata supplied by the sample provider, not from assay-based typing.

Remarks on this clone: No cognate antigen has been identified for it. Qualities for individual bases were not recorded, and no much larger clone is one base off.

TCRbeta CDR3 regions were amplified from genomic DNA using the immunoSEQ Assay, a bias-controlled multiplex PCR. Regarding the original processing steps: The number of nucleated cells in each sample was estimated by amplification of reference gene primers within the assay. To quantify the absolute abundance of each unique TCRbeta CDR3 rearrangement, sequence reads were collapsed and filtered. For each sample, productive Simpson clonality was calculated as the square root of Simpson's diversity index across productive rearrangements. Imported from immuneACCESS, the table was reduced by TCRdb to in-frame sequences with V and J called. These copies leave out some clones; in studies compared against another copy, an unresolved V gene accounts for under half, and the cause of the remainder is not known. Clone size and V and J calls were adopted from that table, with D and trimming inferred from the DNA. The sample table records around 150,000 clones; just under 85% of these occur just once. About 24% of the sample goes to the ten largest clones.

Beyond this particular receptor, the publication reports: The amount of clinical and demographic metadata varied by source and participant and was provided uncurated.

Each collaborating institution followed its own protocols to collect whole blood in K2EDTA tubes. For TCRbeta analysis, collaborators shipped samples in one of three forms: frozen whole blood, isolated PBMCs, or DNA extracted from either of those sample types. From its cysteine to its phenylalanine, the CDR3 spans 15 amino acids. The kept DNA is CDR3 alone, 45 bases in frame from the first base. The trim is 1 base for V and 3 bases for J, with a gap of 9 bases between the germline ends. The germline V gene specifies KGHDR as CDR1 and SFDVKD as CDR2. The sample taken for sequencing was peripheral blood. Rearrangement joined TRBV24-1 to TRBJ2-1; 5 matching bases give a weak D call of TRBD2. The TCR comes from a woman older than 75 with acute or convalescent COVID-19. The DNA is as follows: TGTGCCACCAGTGATTTTGGGAGAGGCTACAATGAGCAGTTCTTC. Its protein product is CATSDFGRGYNEQFF.